A few counts support the clone carrying this TCR beta chain. What it binds is not known. CDR1 is GTSNPN and CDR2 is SVGIG in the germline V gene (reference sequence). Trimming pared 2 bases from V and 0 bases from J, leaving 7 bases between. The length of the CDR3 is 13 residues. These data belong to a study of cytomegalovirus exposure and HLA in healthy donors. Study outcomes and limitations: The study reported that TCR beta sequences accurately predicted HLA-A and HLA-B alleles in most subjects. Rare sequences made up most TCRs, while some public TCRs were found in many donors. TCR beta chains numbering some 150 were designated cytomegalovirus-associated.

The PCR made use of 60 Vbeta and 13 Jbeta primers. The data were produced by immunoSEQ multiplex PCR, yet TCRdb's version contains in-frame clones alone and is incomplete. The profile shows 200,000 or so clones, around 79% of them singletons. Sequences were obtained from PBMCs. This receptor was obtained from a male donor in good health and CMV-seropositive. V and J are TRBV30 and TRBJ1-2; D is unresolved. CDR3 sequence reads: CAWSLTANYGYTF. CDR3 DNA sequence: TGTGCCTGGAGTCTCACGGCTAACTATGGCTACACCTTC.